Below, one T cell receptor beta chain is given with its context. As yet, its antigen is unknown. This record comes from a study of cytomegalovirus exposure and HLA in healthy donors. Study-wide points: Many donors carried some public TCRs, although rarity characterized most TCR sequences.

CDR1 and CDR2 (germline): SQVTM, ANQGSEA. CDR3 length: 11 residues. J lost 4 bases, V lost 7 bases, and 3 bases had no gene match. Researchers ran the PCR with 60 Vbeta and 13 Jbeta primers. Sequencing used immunoSEQ multiplex PCR; TCRdb keeps in-frame clones, though not all of them. Here the sample spans 150,000 to 200,000 clones, approximately 88% being singletons. Sequenced: PBMCs. The TCR was taken from a boy younger than 18 in good health and CMV-seronegative. The V and J genes are TRBV29-1 and TRBJ1-2, with TRBD1 matching over 7 bases. Here the CDR3 DNA reads TGCAGCGGACAGGGTCCCTATGGCTACACCTTC. Translation: CSGQGPYGYTF.